The 14 T cell receptor beta chains listed next were all sequenced from one sample in a study of blood T cell repertoires in COVID-19. Libraries were prepared by immunoSEQ multiplex PCR; TCRdb keeps only in-frame clonotypes and omits some of them. The data show hundreds of thousands of clones, more than 75% seen once. Sample: PBMCs or T cells enriched from blood (not recorded which). The receptor set was obtained from a woman aged 60-70 years in a cohort exposed to, infected with or recovered from COVID-19 (not recorded which).

This sequence joins TRBV10-3 and TRBJ1-2; TRBD1 matches 7 bases. Per germline, CDR1 ENHRY and CDR2 SYGVKD. J was trimmed by 2 bases and V by 1 base; bases with no gene match: 7. The CDR3 extends over 16 amino acids. The CDR3: CAISEWDSDLNYGYTF. The CDR3 DNA follows: TGTGCCATCAGTGAGTGGGACAGCGACCTAAACTATGGCTACACCTTC.

The rearrangement joins TRBV19 to TRBJ1-5; the D is unclear. This CDR3 region has 14 residues. V was pared by 5 bases and J by 4 bases, with 12 bases between. CDR1 LNHDA and CDR2 SQIVND come from the germline V gene (reference sequence). CDR3 residues: CASSSWAVNQPQHF. CDR3 nucleotides: TGTGCCAGTAGTTCATGGGCCGTAAATCAGCCCCAGCATTTT. Drawing the rest from reference TRBV19 and TRBJ1-5, the complete variable domain is DGGITQSPKYLFRKEGQNVTLSCEQNLNHDAMYWYRQDPGQGLRLIYYSQIVNDFQKGDIAEGYSVSREKKESFPLTVTSAQKNPTAFYLCASSSWAVNQPQHFGDGTRLSIL.

The chain has TRBV28 and TRBJ1-4, with D tentatively TRBD1 (6 bases). This CDR3 has 13 amino acids. Per germline, CDR1 MDHEN and CDR2 SYDVKM. V lost 11 bases and J lost 8, with 18 bases in between. CDR3 coding DNA: TGTGCCTCAAAGGGGGTTAGTTGGGAAAAACTGTTTTTT. Translating gives CASKGVSWEKLFF.

This rearrangement joins TRBV14 to TRBJ2-2, with TRBD2 matching 14 bases. The CDR3 is 17 amino acids. Trimming took 7 bases from V and 2 from J; bases not matched to a gene: 6. Germline values: CDR1 SGHDN, CDR2 FVKESK. The CDR3 nucleotides are TGTGCCAGCACCCTAGGGACTAGCGGGGGAAACACCGGGGAGCTGTTTTTT. The encoded protein is CASTLGTSGGNTGELFF.

The chain couples TRBV15 to TRBJ2-3; 12 positions agree with TRBD2. The germline V gene encodes CDR1 LNHNV and CDR2 YYDKDF (reference sequence). CDR3 length equals 15 residues. V gave up 2 bases and J gave up 4 bases; unmatched junction bases: 1. The CDR3, as DNA: TGTGCCACCAGCAGACTAGCGGGAGGGCCAGATACGCAGTATTTT. Its translation: CATSRLAGGPDTQYF. Together with reference TRBV15 and TRBJ2-3, the CDR3 gives the full variable domain: DAMVIQNPRYQVTQFGKPVTLSCSQTLNHNVMYWYQQKSSQAPKLLFHYYDKDFNNEADTPDNFQSRRPNTSFCFLDIRSPGLGDTAMYLCATSRLAGGPDTQYFGPGTRLTVL.

This clone was picked up one time. The chain uses TRBV4-1 and TRBJ2-3; D may be TRBD2 (6 bases). This CDR3 has 16 amino acids. The V end lost 1 base, the J end lost 6 bases, and 17 bases lay between the germline ends. Per the germline V gene, CDR1 is MGHRA and CDR2 is YSYEKL. The CDR3 sequence is CASSQGETSSLDTQYF. DNA for the CDR3: TGCGCCAGCAGCCAAGGGGAGACTAGTTCTCTCGATACGCAGTATTTT.

V is TRBV25-1 and J is TRBJ2-3; 8 positions match TRBD2. Per germline, CDR1 MGHDK and CDR2 SYGVNS. The CDR3 has 17 amino acids. The ends lost 0 bases at V and 1 base at J; junction bases unmatched: 6. CDR3 sequence (DNA): TGTGCCAGCAGTGAATACGGGGGGGCGATAGGCACAGATACGCAGTATTTT. Protein product: CASSEYGGAIGTDTQYF.

The chain uses TRBV7-9 and TRBJ2-3, with 7 positions matching TRBD1. Germline lookup yields CDR1 SEHNR and CDR2 FQNEAQ (reference sequence). The V and J ends lost 6 bases and 4 bases, in that order; junction bases with no gene match: 10. There are 15 residues in the CDR3. The CDR3: CASSPTGSRPDTQYF. The CDR3 coding sequence is TGTGCCAGCAGTCCGACAGGGTCCCGGCCAGATACGCAGTATTTT.

This chain connects TRBV10-1 to TRBJ2-5; D possibly corresponds to TRBD2 (5 bases). From germline, CDR1 is WNHNN and CDR2 SYGVQD (reference sequence). The V and J ends lost 0 bases and 4 bases respectively, with 15 bases between them. This CDR3 contains 16 residues. CDR3 coding DNA: TGCGCCAGCAGTGAGTCGGAGCCCATCGCGGGAGAGACCCAGTACTTC. This gives the protein CASSESEPIAGETQYF.

The V gene is TRBV2, the J gene TRBJ2-2; TRBD2 agrees at 14 bases. From germline, CDR1 is SNHLY and CDR2 FYNNEI. V was pared by 5 bases and J by 4 bases, with 6 bases of the junction left unmatched. The CDR3 is 17 amino acids. The CDR3 loop is CASSKGLAGDSTGELFF. DNA of the CDR3: TGTGCCAGCAGTAAGGGACTAGCGGGAGACAGCACCGGGGAGCTGTTTTTT. The whole variable domain, filled in from reference TRBV2 and TRBJ2-2, reads EPEVTQTPSHQVTQMGQEVILRCVPISNHLYFYWYRQILGQKVEFLVSFYNNEISEKSEIFDDQFSVERPDGSNFTLKIRSTKLEDSAMYFCASSKGLAGDSTGELFFGEGSRLTVL.

J is TRBJ2-1 and V is TRBV6-5, with 9 bases matching TRBD2. The CDR3 length is 14 residues. Germline lookup yields CDR1 MNHEY and CDR2 SVGAGI. Germline trimming cut 4 bases from V and 5 bases from J; bases unmatched to any gene: 3. The CDR3 DNA reads as TGTGCCAGCAGTTTCGGACTAGCGAACAATGAGCAGTTCTTC. Its translation is CASSFGLANNEQFF.

This clone has only one observation. The sample holds other DNA sequences that translate to the same CDR3. The chain has TRBV10-3 and TRBJ2-1, with 10 nucleotides matching TRBD2. Looked up from germline, CDR1 is ENHRY and CDR2 is SYGVKD. The CDR3 is 14 residues long. Trimming took 4 bases from V and 3 from J; bases not matched to a gene: 0. The CDR3 DNA sequence: TGTGCCATCAGTGGGACTAGCGGCTACAATGAGCAGTTCTTC. This translates into CAISGTSGYNEQFF.

The chain combines TRBV18 with TRBJ2-1; 7 nucleotides line up with TRBD1. V lost 3 bases, J lost 2 bases, and 7 bases stayed unmatched. The CDR3 is 16 residues long. The germline V gene has CDR1 KGHSH and CDR2 LQKENI. The CDR3 coding sequence is TGTGCCAGCTCACCCGCCGGGACAGCTGCCTACAATGAGCAGTTCTTC. The encoded protein is CASSPAGTAAYNEQFF.

The V gene is TRBV10-1, the J gene TRBJ2-2; the D gene is possibly TRBD2 (5 bases). V was shortened by 5 bases and J by 0 bases, with 7 bases between the two germline ends. The CDR3 has 14 amino acids. The germline V gene encodes CDR1 WNHNN and CDR2 SYGVQD (reference sequence). In nucleotides, the CDR3 is TGCGCCAGCAGTTTACTAGCGAACACCGGGGAGCTGTTTTTT. It encodes CASSLLANTGELFF.